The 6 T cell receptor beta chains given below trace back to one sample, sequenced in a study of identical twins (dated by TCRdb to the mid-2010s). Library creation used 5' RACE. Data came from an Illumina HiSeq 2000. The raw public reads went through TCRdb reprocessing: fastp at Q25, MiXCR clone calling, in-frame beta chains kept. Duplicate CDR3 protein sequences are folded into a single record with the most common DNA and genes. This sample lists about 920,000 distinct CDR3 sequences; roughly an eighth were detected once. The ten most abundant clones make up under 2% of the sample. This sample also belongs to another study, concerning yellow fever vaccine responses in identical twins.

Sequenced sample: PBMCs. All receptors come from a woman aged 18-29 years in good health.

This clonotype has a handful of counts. The chain's CDR3 is CATSRELAGGSSYEQYF. The CDR3 DNA follows: TGTGCCACCAGCAGAGAACTAGCGGGAGGCAGCTCCTACGAGCAGTACTTC. The genes are TRBV15 and TRBJ2-7, with 12 bases identical to TRBD2. Germline loops: CDR1 LNHNV, CDR2 YYDKDF (reference sequence). The CDR3 totals 17 residues. V shed 0 bases and J 0 bases; nucleotides not matched to a gene: 3.

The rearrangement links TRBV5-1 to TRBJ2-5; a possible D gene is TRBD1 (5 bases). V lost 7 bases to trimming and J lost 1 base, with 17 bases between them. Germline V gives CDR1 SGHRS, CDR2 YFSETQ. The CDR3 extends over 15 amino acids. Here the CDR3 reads CASASGYLTQETQYF. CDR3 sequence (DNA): TGCGCCAGCGCCTCAGGGTATCTGACCCAAGAGACCCAGTACTTC.

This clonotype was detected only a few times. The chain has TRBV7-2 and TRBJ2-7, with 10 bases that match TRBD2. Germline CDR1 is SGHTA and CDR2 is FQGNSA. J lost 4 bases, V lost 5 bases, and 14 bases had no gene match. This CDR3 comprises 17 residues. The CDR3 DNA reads TGTGCCAGCAGCGTAAGCGGGAGGGTCTCTTCCTTTTACGAGCAGTACTTC. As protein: CASSVSGRVSSFYEQYF. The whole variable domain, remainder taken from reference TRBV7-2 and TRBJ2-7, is GAGVSQSPSNKVTEKGKDVELRCDPISGHTALYWYRQSLGQGLEFLIYFQGNSAPDKSGLPSDRFSAERTGGSVSTLTIQRTQQEDSAVYLCASSVSGRVSSFYEQYFGPGTRLTVT.

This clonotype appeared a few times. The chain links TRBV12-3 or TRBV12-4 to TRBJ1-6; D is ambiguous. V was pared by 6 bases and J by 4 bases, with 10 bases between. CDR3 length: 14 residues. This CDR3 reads CASRGSLYNSPLHF. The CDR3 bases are TGTGCCAGCAGGGGAAGCCTTTATAATTCACCCCTCCACTTT.

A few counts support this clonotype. The CDR3 sequence is CASSLVGTGVTGELFF. CDR3 coding DNA: TGTGCCAGCAGCTTAGTCGGGACAGGGGTTACCGGGGAGCTGTTTTTT. The chain joins TRBV7-2 to TRBJ2-2; 10 bases fit TRBD1. V trimming: 1 base; J trimming: 5 bases; junction bases outside the gene matches: 4. Per the germline V gene, CDR1 is SGHTA and CDR2 is FQGNSA. This CDR3 has 16 amino acids.

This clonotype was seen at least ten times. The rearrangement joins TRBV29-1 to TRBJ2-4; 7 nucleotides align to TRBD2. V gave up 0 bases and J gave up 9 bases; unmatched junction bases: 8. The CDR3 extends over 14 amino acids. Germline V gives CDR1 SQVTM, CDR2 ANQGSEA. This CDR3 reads CSVEEGGRAGIQYF. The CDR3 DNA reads TGCAGCGTTGAAGAAGGTGGGAGGGCCGGCATTCAGTACTTC. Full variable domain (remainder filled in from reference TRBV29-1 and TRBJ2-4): SAVISQKPSRDICQRGTSLTIQCQVDSQVTMMFWYRQQPGQSLTLIATANQGSEATYESGFVIDKFPISRPNLTFSTLTVSNMSPEDSSIYLCSVEEGGRAGIQYFGAGTRLSVL.